The next 9 T cell receptor beta chains were all read from a single sample in a study of cytomegalovirus exposure and HLA in healthy donors. The PCR ran on 60 Vbeta and 13 Jbeta primers. Generated by immunoSEQ multiplex PCR, the TCRdb table keeps only in-frame clones and is missing some. The sample shows roughly 190,000 clones, about 80% of them seen only once. The sequenced sample was PBMCs. These TCRs come from a woman in her twenties or thirties in good health and CMV-seropositive.

J is TRBJ2-2 and V is TRBV30, with D possibly matching TRBD2 (5 bases). V lost 2 bases and J 5 bases, leaving 9 bases between the germline ends. The germline V gene has CDR1 GTSNPN and CDR2 SVGIG (reference sequence). There are 13 residues in the CDR3. The CDR3 spells CAWSRGWTGELFF. Written as DNA, the CDR3 is TGTGCCTGGAGTCGAGGGTGGACCGGGGAGCTGTTTTTT.

The chain employs TRBV4-3 and TRBJ1-2; D gene unclear. CDR1 and CDR2 (germline): LGHNA, YSLEER. The CDR3 runs to 17 residues. V gave up 0 bases and J gave up 3 bases, with 17 bases separating them. CDR3 protein: CASSQDPPPTEHYGYTF. Written as DNA, the CDR3 is TGCGCCAGCAGCCAAGATCCCCCTCCAACAGAGCACTATGGCTACACCTTC.

In DNA form, the CDR3 reads TGTGCCAGCAGACGACTGAGGGGGGAGCAGTACTTC. Amino acid sequence: CASRRLRGEQYF. The chain is built from TRBV6-5 and TRBJ2-7, with D tentatively TRBD1 (6 bases). V lost 6 bases and J 7 bases, leaving 13 bases between the germline ends. CDR1 and CDR2 (germline): MNHEY, SVGAGI. The CDR3 extends over 12 amino acids.

V and J are TRBV5-1 and TRBJ1-2; TRBD1 matches at 9 bases. This CDR3 has 15 residues. After removal of 7 bases from V and 7 bases from J, the junction contained 14 bases not matched to a gene. Germline values: CDR1 SGHRS, CDR2 YFSETQ. The CDR3 coding sequence is TGCGCCAGCGGACACGGGACAGGGAGAGCGGGTGGCTACACCTTC. Amino acids: CASGHGTGRAGGYTF.

This chain uses TRBV29-1 with TRBJ2-7, with D possibly TRBD2 on 6 matching bases. This CDR3 is 12 amino acids long. V was clipped by 6 bases and J by 7 bases, with 16 bases between them. The V gene's germline CDR1 is SQVTM and CDR2 ANQGSEA. The CDR3 DNA is TGCAGCGTAATGCGCGCGGGATATGAGCAGTACTTC. Translating it yields CSVMRAGYEQYF.

The rearrangement links TRBV7-2 to TRBJ2-2; 8 positions agree with TRBD1. CDR1 SGHTA and CDR2 FQGNSA come from the germline V gene. This CDR3 contains 16 residues. J gave up 0 bases and V 5 bases, and 5 bases lay outside the gene matches. CDR3 sequence (DNA): TGTGCCAGCAGCCCCAACAGGGGGACGAACACCGGGGAGCTGTTTTTT. This sequence encodes CASSPNRGTNTGELFF. The variable domain in full, with the rest retrieved from reference TRBV7-2 and TRBJ2-2, is GAGVSQSPSNKVTEKGKDVELRCDPISGHTALYWYRQSLGQGLEFLIYFQGNSAPDKSGLPSDRFSAERTGGSVSTLTIQRTQQEDSAVYLCASSPNRGTNTGELFFGEGSRLTVL.

V gene TRBV7-9 combines with J gene TRBJ1-2; the D is unclear. CDR1 is SEHNR and CDR2 is FQNEAQ in the germline V gene (reference sequence). The germline V and J ends were trimmed by 1 base and 8 bases, with 14 bases remaining between them. This CDR3 is 14 amino acids long. CDR3 region: CASSLVVAREGYTF. As DNA, the CDR3 is TGTGCCAGCAGCTTAGTCGTGGCTCGGGAAGGCTACACCTTC.

V and J are TRBV7-8 and TRBJ2-7; 7 bases agree with TRBD2. The CDR3 sequence is 14 residues long. The ends lost 1 base at V and 4 bases at J; junction bases unmatched: 4. The V gene's germline CDR1 is SGHVS and CDR2 FQNEAQ. Here the CDR3 reads CASSLGGGEYEQYF. As DNA, the CDR3 is TGTGCCAGCAGCTTAGGGGGGGGAGAGTACGAGCAGTACTTC.

The genes are TRBV5-4 and TRBJ1-6; no clear D gene. The CDR3 extends over 14 amino acids. Germline lookup yields CDR1 SGHNT and CDR2 YYREEE (reference sequence). Trimming took 2 bases from V and 8 from J, leaving 11 bases between them. CDR3 protein: CASSFSGRDSPLHF. CDR3 in DNA: TGTGCCAGCAGCTTTAGCGGGCGCGATTCACCCCTCCACTTT.